The T cell receptor beta chain under discussion was sequenced for a study of beta chain features in type 1 diabetes. Study-wide results and limits: A PCR bias possibly favoring shorter templates would apply equally to patients and controls.

Of the isolated RNA, all was reverse transcribed, and so the sequenced material was expressed TCRB transcripts. Roughly 3.4 million reads were obtained on average from naive, central memory and regulatory T cell samples. Profiling relied on immunoSEQ multiplex PCR, and the TCRdb table lists in-frame clones only, not all of them. Altogether fewer than 150,000 clones are present, roughly 7.2% being singletons, with the ten largest covering about 1.4%. This clone was detected a few times. What it binds is unknown. The J segment lost 4 bases and the V segment lost 0 bases, leaving 3 bases of the junction unmatched. The CDR3 contains 15 residues. Per the germline V gene, CDR1 is LGHNA and CDR2 is YSLEER. Using CD45RO/CCR7/CD25/CD127/CD95/CD27, CD4+ naive, central memory, regulatory and stem cell-like memory cells were sorted.

The rearrangement joins TRBV4-3 to TRBJ2-1, with TRBD2 matching over 7 bases. The clonotype originates from a woman aged 25-40 years in good health. Material: central memory CD4+ T cells from blood. The CDR3 loop is CASSQELAKYNEQFF. CDR3 DNA: TGCGCCAGCAGCCAAGAACTAGCGAAATACAATGAGCAGTTCTTC.